The rows below give T cell receptor beta chains drawn from one sample of a study of shared clonotypes between healthy human individuals. The protocol was immunoSEQ multiplex PCR, while the TCRdb copy is restricted to in-frame clones and leaves out a portion. The data hold roughly 490,000 clones, with 60% to 85% observed a single time. Input material: PBMCs. These receptors were obtained from a woman in her forties in good health. Some clones in this sample may be carry-over from other donors' samples. The CDR3 runs from the conserved cysteine through the conserved F or W. Fields, in order: D gene, J gene, V gene, clone size, CDR3 protein, CDR3 DNA. A D gene is named only where the DNA matches it firmly. Only part of the rows carry a size: once, few, many, or a class if the clone is expanded.

D: .
J: TRBJ1-3
V: TRBV25-1
size: .
CDR3: CASSVSGNTIYF
DNA: TGTGCCAGCAGTGTCTCTGGAAACACCATATATTTT

D: TRBD2
J: TRBJ2-2
V: TRBV5-1
size: .
CDR3: CASSYDPGTSTGELFF
DNA: TGCGCCAGCAGCTATGATCCCGGGACTAGCACCGGGGAGCTGTTTTTT

D: TRBD2
J: TRBJ2-7
V: TRBV4-2
size: .
CDR3: CASSQEVSGIYEQYF
DNA: TGTGCCAGCAGCCAAGAAGTTAGCGGGATATACGAGCAGTACTTC

D: TRBD2
J: TRBJ2-7
V: TRBV6-1
size: .
CDR3: CANSEGLAGSYEQYF
DNA: TGTGCCAACAGTGAAGGACTAGCGGGGTCCTACGAGCAGTACTTC

D: TRBD2
J: TRBJ2-1
V: TRBV5-6
size: .
CDR3: CASSLEPTSGYSYNEQFF
DNA: TGTGCCAGCAGCTTGGAACCCACTAGCGGCTACTCCTACAATGAGCAGTTCTTC

D: .
J: TRBJ1-1
V: TRBV7-8
size: .
CDR3: CASSTRGQMNTEAFF
DNA: TGTGCCAGCAGCACCAGGGGCCAGATGAACACTGAAGCTTTCTTT

D: TRBD1
J: TRBJ2-7
V: TRBV2
size: .
CDR3: CASSDADRGSSEQYF
DNA: TGTGCCAGCAGTGATGCGGACAGGGGAAGCTCCGAGCAGTACTTC

D: .
J: TRBJ2-5
V: TRBV7-3
size: .
CDR3: CASSLMPRAGQETQYF
DNA: TGTGCCAGCAGCTTAATGCCCCGGGCGGGGCAAGAGACCCAGTACTTC

D: TRBD2
J: TRBJ2-3
V: TRBV6-4
size: .
CDR3: CASSLELGRADTQYF
DNA: TGTGCCAGCAGCCTGGAGTTGGGGAGGGCAGATACGCAGTATTTT

D: TRBD1
J: TRBJ1-4
V: TRBV6-5
size: .
CDR3: CASSYDAGQFREKLFF
DNA: TGTGCCAGCAGTTACGATGCGGGACAGTTCCGCGAAAAACTGTTTTTT

D: .
J: TRBJ1-3
V: TRBV18
size: .
CDR3: CASSPRTLQSSGNTIYF
DNA: TGTGCCAGCTCACCACGAACACTTCAGAGCTCTGGAAACACCATATATTTT

D: TRBD1
J: TRBJ2-3
V: TRBV29-1
size: many
CDR3: CSAHRGRRADTQYF
DNA: TGCAGCGCCCACAGGGGGCGGCGGGCAGATACGCAGTATTTT

D: TRBD1
J: TRBJ1-1
V: TRBV18
size: .
CDR3: CASSPTGQGLNTEAFF
DNA: TGTGCCAGCTCACCGACGGGACAGGGCCTCAACACTGAAGCTTTCTTT

D: .
J: TRBJ1-1
V: TRBV28
size: .
CDR3: CASSPPQGRAFF
DNA: TGTGCCAGCAGTCCGCCTCAGGGTAGAGCTTTCTTT

D: .
J: TRBJ1-5
V: TRBV19
size: .
CDR3: CASSGGKQPQHF
DNA: TGTGCCAGTAGCGGAGGGAAACAGCCCCAGCATTTT

D: .
J: TRBJ1-5
V: TRBV21-1
size: .
CDR3: CASSKDGARQPNNQPQHF
DNA: TGTGCCAGCAGCAAAGATGGTGCGCGGCAGCCAAACAATCAGCCCCAGCATTTT